This is a list of T cell receptor beta chains from one sample in a study of blood T cell repertoires in COVID-19. Profiling relied on immunoSEQ multiplex PCR, and the TCRdb table lists in-frame clones only, not all of them. This sample carries approximately 69,000 clones, approximately 86% of them seen once, and the ten largest clones take roughly 12%. Sequencing used peripheral blood. The receptors originated from a human donor in a cohort sampled during active COVID-19. Both conserved end residues are part of each CDR3. D genes are given only for firm matches. Only some rows state a clone size, as once, few, many or a class for expanded clones.

D	V	size	J	DNA	CDR3
TRBD2	TRBV5-1	.	TRBJ2-1	TGCGCCAGCAGCCCGACTAGCGGGGGCTACAATGAGCAGTTCTTC	CASSPTSGGYNEQFF
.	TRBV30	.	TRBJ1-6	TGTGCCTGGAGTGTAGGGGCGGTAAGCTCCTATAATTCACCCCTCCACTTT	CAWSVGAVSSYNSPLHF
.	TRBV2	.	TRBJ1-2	TGTGCCAGCAGTACGGACAGCAACTATGGCTACACCTTC	CASSTDSNYGYTF
.	TRBV19	.	TRBJ1-6	TGTGCCAGTAGAGCAGGACAGTACAATTCACCCCTCCACTTT	CASRAGQYNSPLHF
.	TRBV12-3/TRBV12-4	.	TRBJ1-6	TGTGCCAGCAGCCGAGACAGAAATTCACCCCTCCACTTT	CASSRDRNSPLHF
.	TRBV7-3	.	TRBJ1-1	TGTGCCAGCAGCTTCGACAGCTACACCCAAGCTTTCTTT	CASSFDSYTQAFF
TRBD1	TRBV6-1	.	TRBJ1-2	TGTGCCAGCAGTGAACCGGGACAGGGGGCTAACTATGGCTACACCTTC	CASSEPGQGANYGYTF
.	TRBV6-5	.	TRBJ1-2	TGTGCCAGCACTAGGACAGAAGATAACTATGGCTACACCTTC	CASTRTEDNYGYTF
.	TRBV10-3	.	TRBJ1-2	TGTGCCATCAGTGTAAGTTCGGGGGCTAACTATGGCTACACCTTC	CAISVSSGANYGYTF
TRBD2	TRBV5-1	.	TRBJ2-7	TGCGCCAGCAGAACTACTAGCGGGGGGTCCTACGAGCAGTACTTC	CASRTTSGGSYEQYF
.	TRBV6-1	.	TRBJ2-3	TGTGCCAGCAGTGGCCGACAGGTCCCTCTTTCAGATACGCAGTATTTT	CASSGRQVPLSDTQYF
TRBD1	TRBV19	.	TRBJ2-7	TGTGCCAGTAGTATAGGGACAGGGGGCAACGAGCAGTACTTC	CASSIGTGGNEQYF
.	TRBV9	.	TRBJ2-2	TGTGCCAGCAGCGTCATCTCGGGACACTTTAGCACCGGGGAGCTGTTTTTT	CASSVISGHFSTGELFF
.	TRBV11-3	.	TRBJ2-5	TGTGCCAGCAGCTTGAGGACGGGGGAAGAGACCCAGTACTTC	CASSLRTGEETQYF
.	TRBV19	.	TRBJ2-7	TGTGCCAGTAGTACGAGGTTCACCTACGAGCAGTACTTC	CASSTRFTYEQYF
.	TRBV3-1/TRBV3-2	.	TRBJ2-3	TGTGCCAGCAGCTGGGGGGTAGCGGCAGATACGCAGTATTTT	CASSWGVAADTQYF
.	TRBV3-1/TRBV3-2	.	TRBJ1-1	TGTGCCAGCAGCCAAGCTCGCCTTAACAGCTTGAACACTGAAGCTTTCTTT	CASSQARLNSLNTEAFF
.	TRBV9	.	TRBJ1-3	TGTGCCAGCAGCGTAGAGGCAGGGTGGCGTGGAAACACCATATATTTT	CASSVEAGWRGNTIYF
.	TRBV5-1	.	TRBJ2-5	TGCGCCAGCAGCTTGGATTCTAGTGGGGAGACCCAGTACTTC	CASSLDSSGETQYF
TRBD1	TRBV5-1	.	TRBJ2-3	TGCGCCAGCAGCGCCGGACAGGGACCAGATACGCAGTATTTT	CASSAGQGPDTQYF
TRBD1	TRBV19	.	TRBJ1-1	TGTGCCAGTGTACGGGACAGGAGGAGCACTGAAGCTTTCTTT	CASVRDRRSTEAFF
.	TRBV18	.	TRBJ2-7	TGTGCCAGCTCGCCCGAAACAGGGACCTACGAGCAGTACTTC	CASSPETGTYEQYF
TRBD2	TRBV6-5	.	TRBJ2-3	TGTGCCAGCAGTTCCACGGGACTAGCGGCGCAGTATTTT	CASSSTGLAAQYF
TRBD1	TRBV27	few	TRBJ1-5	TGTGCCAGCGAGACAGGGGGGGATCAGCCCCAGCATTTT	CASETGGDQPQHF
TRBD2	TRBV5-4	once	TRBJ2-3	TGTGCCAGCAGCTCCCGGCGGGGGGACACAGATACGCAGTATTTT	CASSSRRGDTDTQYF
TRBD1	TRBV2	.	TRBJ1-1	TGTGCCAGCAGGCCGGGACAGGGGAACACTGAAGCTTTCTTT	CASRPGQGNTEAFF
.	TRBV7-2	.	TRBJ2-7	TGTGCCAGCAGCATCAGCTCCTACGAGCAGTACTTC	CASSISSYEQYF
.	TRBV19	.	TRBJ1-1	TGTGCCAGTAGTACCCCCGGACTGAAAGCTTTCTTT	CASSTPGLKAFF
.	TRBV5-4	.	TRBJ2-3	TGTGCCAGCAGAAGACAGGGCACAGATACGCAGTATTTT	CASRRQGTDTQYF
TRBD1	TRBV3-1/TRBV3-2	.	TRBJ1-2	TGTGCCAGCAGCCTGACTTCGACAGGGACTTTGTATGGCTACACCTTC	CASSLTSTGTLYGYTF
.	TRBV7-7	.	TRBJ2-1	TGTGCCAGCAGCTTAAGTGACGGGGCCTACAATGAGCAGTTCTTC	CASSLSDGAYNEQFF
.	TRBV4-1	once	TRBJ2-5	TGCGCCAGCAGCCAAGAGAGTGGAGGGACCCAGTACTTC	CASSQESGGTQYF
TRBD1	TRBV19	.	TRBJ2-1	TGTGCCAGTAGTTCGGTAGGACAGGGGTGGGGCAATGAGCAGTTCTTC	CASSSVGQGWGNEQFF
TRBD1	TRBV5-8	.	TRBJ1-4	TGTGCCAGCAGCCGGGGACAGGGGGGGCATGAAAAACTGTTTTTT	CASSRGQGGHEKLFF
.	TRBV7-2	once	TRBJ1-2	TGTGCCAGCAGCTTATACCTAGGCGGAGGCTACACCTTC	CASSLYLGGGYTF
.	TRBV13	.	TRBJ2-2	TGTGCCAGCAGCTTGGGGACTAACACCGGGGAGCTGTTTTTT	CASSLGTNTGELFF
.	TRBV7-3	.	TRBJ2-2	TGTGCCAGCAGCTTAATTGCGTCGAACACCGGGGAGCTGTTTTTT	CASSLIASNTGELFF
.	TRBV9	.	TRBJ2-7	TGTGCCAGCAGTGACGGGACTTCCTCTTTGGAGCAGTACTTC	CASSDGTSSLEQYF
TRBD2	TRBV30	.	TRBJ2-5	TGTGCCTGCCAAGGCTGGGTAGCGGGGGCCGAAGAGACCCAGTACTTC	CACQGWVAGAEETQYF
.	TRBV5-1	.	TRBJ2-5	TGCGCCAGCAGCTTGGATACGGACTCCTACCTCCGCAGTGGGACCCAGTACTTC	CASSLDTDSYLRSGTQYF
.	TRBV15	.	TRBJ1-3	TGTGCCACCAGCAGTCTTTTTCAGGGGTCCGGGGTGTCTGGAAACACCATATATTTT	CATSSLFQGSGVSGNTIYF
TRBD2	TRBV3-1/TRBV3-2	.	TRBJ2-1	TGTGCCAGCAGCCCGCGGTTCGTAGCGGGGGGTTACAATGAGCAGTTCTTC	CASSPRFVAGGYNEQFF
.	TRBV3-1/TRBV3-2	.	TRBJ1-1	TGTGCCAGCAGCAGACAGAAGAACACTGAAGCTTTCTTT	CASSRQKNTEAFF
.	TRBV6-1	.	TRBJ1-1	TGTGCCAGCAGTGAAGCGCTCGGAGCTTTCTTT	CASSEALGAFF
.	TRBV9	.	TRBJ2-3	TGTGCCAGCAACGGAGGTTCCACAGATACGCAGTATTTT	CASNGGSTDTQYF
.	TRBV27	.	TRBJ1-2	TGTGCCAGCAGTTTAGAGGCCAGGGCCTCATATGGCTACACCTTC	CASSLEARASYGYTF
.	TRBV7-8	.	TRBJ2-7	TGTGCCAGCAGACCCGGGTGGGGCAACTCCTACGAGCAGTACTTC	CASRPGWGNSYEQYF
TRBD1	TRBV7-9	.	TRBJ1-2	TGTGCCAGCAGCGGGGGGACAGGGGGAAACTATGGCTACACCTTC	CASSGGTGGNYGYTF